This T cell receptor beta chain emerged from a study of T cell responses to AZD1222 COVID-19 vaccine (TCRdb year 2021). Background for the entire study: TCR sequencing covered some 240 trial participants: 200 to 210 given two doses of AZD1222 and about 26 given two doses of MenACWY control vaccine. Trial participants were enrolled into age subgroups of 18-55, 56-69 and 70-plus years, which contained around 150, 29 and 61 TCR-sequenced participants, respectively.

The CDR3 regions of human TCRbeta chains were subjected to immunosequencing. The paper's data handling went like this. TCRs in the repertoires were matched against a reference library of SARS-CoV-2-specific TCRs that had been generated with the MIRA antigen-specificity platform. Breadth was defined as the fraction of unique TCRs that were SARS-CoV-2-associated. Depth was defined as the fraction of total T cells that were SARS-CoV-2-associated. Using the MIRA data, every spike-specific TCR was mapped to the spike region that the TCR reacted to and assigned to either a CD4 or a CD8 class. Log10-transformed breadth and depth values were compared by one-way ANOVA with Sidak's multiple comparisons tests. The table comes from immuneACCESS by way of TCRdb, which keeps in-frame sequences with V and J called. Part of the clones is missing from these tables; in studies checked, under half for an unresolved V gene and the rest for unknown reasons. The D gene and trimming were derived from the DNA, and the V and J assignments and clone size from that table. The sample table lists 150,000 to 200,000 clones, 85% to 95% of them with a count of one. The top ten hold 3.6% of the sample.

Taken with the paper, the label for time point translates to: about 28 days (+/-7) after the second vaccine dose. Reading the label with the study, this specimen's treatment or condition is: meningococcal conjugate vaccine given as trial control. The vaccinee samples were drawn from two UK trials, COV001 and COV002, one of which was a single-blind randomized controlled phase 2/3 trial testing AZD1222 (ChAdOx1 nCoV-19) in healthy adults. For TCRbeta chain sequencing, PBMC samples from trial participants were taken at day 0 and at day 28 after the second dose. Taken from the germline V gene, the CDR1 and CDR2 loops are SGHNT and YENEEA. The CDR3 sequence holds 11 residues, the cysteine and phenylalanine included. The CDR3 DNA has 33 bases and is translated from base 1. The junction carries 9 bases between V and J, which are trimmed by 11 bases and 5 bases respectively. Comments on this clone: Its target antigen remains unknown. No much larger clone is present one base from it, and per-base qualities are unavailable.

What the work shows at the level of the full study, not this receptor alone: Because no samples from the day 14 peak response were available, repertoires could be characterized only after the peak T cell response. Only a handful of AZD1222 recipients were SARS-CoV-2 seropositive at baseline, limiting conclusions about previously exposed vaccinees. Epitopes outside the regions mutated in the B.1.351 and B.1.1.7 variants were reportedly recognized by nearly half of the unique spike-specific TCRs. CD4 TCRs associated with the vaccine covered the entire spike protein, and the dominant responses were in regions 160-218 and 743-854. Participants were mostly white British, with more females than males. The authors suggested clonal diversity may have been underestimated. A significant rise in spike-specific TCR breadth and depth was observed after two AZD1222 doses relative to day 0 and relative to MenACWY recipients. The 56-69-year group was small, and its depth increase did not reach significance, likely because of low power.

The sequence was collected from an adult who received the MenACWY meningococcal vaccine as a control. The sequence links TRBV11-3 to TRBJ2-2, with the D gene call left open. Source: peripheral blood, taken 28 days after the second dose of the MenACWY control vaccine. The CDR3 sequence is CAGRSTGELFF. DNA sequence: TGTGCCGGTAGGAGTACCGGGGAGCTGTTTTTT. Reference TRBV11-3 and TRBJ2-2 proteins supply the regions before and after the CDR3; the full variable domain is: EAGVVQSPRYKIIEKKQPVAFWCNPISGHNTLYWYLQNLGQGPELLIRYENEEAVDDSQLPKDRFSAERLKGVDSTLKIQPAELGDSAVYLCAGRSTGELFFGEGSRLTVL.